This T cell receptor beta chain was captured in a study of T cells in Graves' hyperthyroidism and ophthalmopathy. In its sample, this clonotype was seen many times. The CDR3 regions of TCR beta were amplified from RNA transcripts. HTBI primers were employed in a first-round RT-PCR of the TCR CDR3. TCRdb reanalysed the multiplex PCR reads using MiXCR and keeps one entry per CDR3 protein. The sample includes 500,000 or so distinct CDR3 sequences, approximately 17% of them seen just once. V lost 1 base and J 1 base, leaving 10 bases between the germline ends. The CDR3 is 15 residues long. The sequenced sample was blood. The TCR sequence derives from a woman under 30 with Graves' ophthalmopathy. The chain uses TRBV12-3 or TRBV12-4 and TRBJ1-1; D might be TRBD1 (5 bases). The CDR3 DNA sequence: TGTGCCAGCAGTTTAGGGCCGGACACGAACACTGAAGCTTTCTTT. Encoded protein: CASSLGPDTNTEAFF.